This TCR beta chain was sequenced during a study of blood T cell repertoires in COVID-19. About the study: Some COVID-19 samples were acute and others convalescent; all came from the United States, Italy and Spain.

The authors' processing: Counts of nucleated cells, estimated from reference gene primer amplification, were obtained. TCRdb's copy holds only in-frame clones and misses some; the assay was immunoSEQ multiplex PCR. Clone size and V and J calls were adopted from that table, with D and trimming inferred from the DNA. The sample lists 75,000 to 95,000 clones, around four fifths occurring once. Ten or more counts support this clone. With 2 bases clipped from V and 9 bases from J, the junction kept 11 bases outside the gene matches. CDR3 length: 16 residues. In germline, CDR1 is MDHEN, CDR2 SYDVKM. The sequencing sample was made of peripheral blood. The rearrangement links TRBV28 to TRBJ1-5; 9 bases match TRBD1. The clonotype was recovered from a man aged 80 or over with active or convalescent COVID-19. The CDR3 DNA reads TGTGCCAGCAGTTTAAGACAGGGGGTCCCGGGACGGCCCCAGCATTTT. It codes for CASSLRQGVPGRPQHF.